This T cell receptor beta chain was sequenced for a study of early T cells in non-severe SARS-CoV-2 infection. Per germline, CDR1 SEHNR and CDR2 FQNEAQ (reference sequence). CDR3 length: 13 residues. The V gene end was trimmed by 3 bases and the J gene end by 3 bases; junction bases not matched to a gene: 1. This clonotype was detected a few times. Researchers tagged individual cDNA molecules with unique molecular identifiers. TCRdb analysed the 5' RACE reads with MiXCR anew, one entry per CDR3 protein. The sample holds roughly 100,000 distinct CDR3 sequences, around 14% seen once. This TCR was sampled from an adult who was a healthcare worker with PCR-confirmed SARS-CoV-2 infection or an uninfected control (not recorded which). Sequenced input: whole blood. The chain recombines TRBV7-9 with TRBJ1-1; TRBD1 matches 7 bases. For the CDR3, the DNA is TGTGCCAGCAGCTTTCAGGGGGACACTGAAGCTTTCTTT. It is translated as CASSFQGDTEAFF.